Many counts were recorded for the clone carrying this TCR beta chain. Its specificity is not known. This sample is drawn from a study of T cells in Graves' hyperthyroidism and ophthalmopathy. Template material for amplifying TCR beta CDR3 regions consisted of RNA transcripts. First-round RT-PCR with HTBI primers amplified the TCR CDR3 region. TCRdb called the multiplex PCR reads again in MiXCR, with one record for every CDR3 protein. The table has 500,000 to 650,000 distinct CDR3 sequences, around 50% seen once. The CDR3 is made up of 15 amino acids. V was pared by 4 bases and J by 2 bases, with 3 bases of the junction left unmatched. Per the germline V gene, CDR1 is SGDLS and CDR2 is YYNGEE. General study results and limits: In validation, the model predicted ophthalmopathy. These predictions came a median about 6.8 months before onset.

The sequence came from an adult woman with Graves' disease, either hyperthyroidism or ophthalmopathy (not recorded which). What was sequenced was peripheral blood or thyroid tissue (not recorded which). This sequence joins TRBV9 and TRBJ1-2; TRBD1 matches at 12 bases. The CDR3 DNA follows: TGTGCCAGCAGCACGGGACAGGGGGCAAACTATGGCTACACCTTC. It is translated as CASSTGQGANYGYTF.